The 32 T cell receptor beta chains reported below all come from one sample, sequenced in a study of beta chain features in type 1 diabetes (dated by TCRdb to the late 2010s). Points the paper makes about the study in general: A moderate but significant shortening of TCRB CDR3 length was observed in type 1 diabetes patients in all four CD4+ subsets.

Libraries were prepared through the immunoSEQ multiplex PCR assay. All of the isolated RNA was reverse transcribed with the High Capacity cDNA Reverse Transcription Kit, so expressed TCRB transcripts were sequenced. Not all clones reach the TCRdb copy of this immuneACCESS table, which keeps in-frame sequences only. Checked studies attribute under half of the gap to unresolved V genes and leave the rest unexplained. This sample lists hundreds of thousands of clones; roughly an eighth were detected once. Clones ranked in the top ten supply approximately 0.039% of the sample. These TCRs are of unknown antigen specificity. The sample was naive CD4+ T cells from blood. The cell subset or site label for this specimen denotes: true naive CD4+ T cells. These receptors originate from a man aged 18 to 30 with type 1 diabetes.

The V gene is TRBV5-1, the J gene TRBJ2-5; the D gene is possibly TRBD1 (6 bases). The CDR3 is made up of 14 amino acids. V lost 6 bases and J lost 2, with 14 bases in between. Germline V gives CDR1 SGHRS, CDR2 YFSETQ. CDR3 sequence reads: CASTPGTIQETQYF. Written as DNA, the CDR3 is TGCGCCAGCACCCCCGGGACAATACAAGAGACCCAGTACTTC.

The sample holds a few counts of this clone. Within the sample, other DNA sequences also encode this same CDR3. The chain has TRBV10-3 and TRBJ2-3; 10 bases are shared with TRBD2. Germline assignment: CDR1 ENHRY and CDR2 SYGVKD. The V and J ends lost 5 bases and 3 bases, in that order; junction bases with no gene match: 5. The CDR3 is made up of 15 amino acids. The CDR3 nucleotides are TGTGCCATCAGTTTAGCGGGAGGAAGTACAGATACGCAGTATTTT. It codes for CAISLAGGSTDTQYF.

J is TRBJ1-2 and V is TRBV7-9; D is unresolved. V was pared by 5 bases and J by 5 bases, with 15 bases between. CDR3 length: 14 residues. Looked up from germline, CDR1 is SEHNR and CDR2 is FQNEAQ (reference sequence). CDR3 loop: CASSPDGLGYGYTF. For the CDR3, the DNA is TGTGCCAGCAGCCCGGACGGCCTAGGGTATGGCTACACCTTC. Looking up the rest from reference TRBV7-9 and TRBJ1-2 gives the full variable domain: DTGVSQNPRHKITKRGQNVTFRCDPISEHNRLYWYRQTLGQGPEFLTYFQNEAQLEKSRLLSDRFSAERPKGSFSTLEIQRTEQGDSAMYLCASSPDGLGYGYTFGSGTRLTVV.

CDR3 region: CASSYQGFLYEQYF. The CDR3 coding sequence is TGTGCCAGCAGCTATCAGGGGTTTTTATACGAGCAGTACTTC. V usage is TRBV11-2 and J usage is TRBJ2-7, with D possibly being TRBD1 (6 bases). The CDR3 is made up of 14 amino acids. Per the germline V gene, CDR1 is SGHAT and CDR2 is FQNNGV. The V end lost 4 bases, the J end lost 4 bases, and 14 bases lay between the germline ends.

A few counts support this clone. The chain has TRBV18 and TRBJ2-7, with 8 bases lining up with TRBD1. Germline CDR1 is KGHSH and CDR2 is LQKENI. The CDR3 has 15 residues. The J segment lost 0 bases and the V segment lost 2 bases, leaving 3 bases of the junction unmatched. CDR3 nucleotides: TGTGCCAGCTCACCAGGGACAGGCCTCTCCTACGAGCAGTACTTC. It encodes CASSPGTGLSYEQYF.

Only a few counts were recorded for this clone. The chain carries TRBV29-1 and TRBJ2-3, with D possibly TRBD1 on 6 matching bases. Germline CDR1 reads SQVTM; CDR2 reads ANQGSEA. Trimming shortened V by 7 bases and J by 0 bases, and 14 bases separated the two germline ends. This CDR3 contains 14 residues. The CDR3 loop is CSAGGQRSTDTQYF. Written as DNA, the CDR3 is TGCAGCGCCGGAGGACAGAGAAGCACAGATACGCAGTATTTT.

This clone was counted only a few times. The genes are TRBV6-5 and TRBJ2-3; 7 bases are a match to TRBD1. Germline V gene lookup returns CDR1 MNHEY and CDR2 SVGAGI. V shed 2 bases and J 3 bases; nucleotides not matched to a gene: 5. The CDR3 runs 15 residues. CDR3 amino acids: CASSYGQGETDTQYF. Here the CDR3 DNA reads TGTGCCAGCAGTTACGGGCAGGGGGAGACAGATACGCAGTATTTT.

The chain couples TRBV5-1 to TRBJ2-1, with 7 positions matching TRBD1. The CDR3 runs to 13 residues. V was pared by 5 bases and J by 7 bases, with 6 bases of the junction left unmatched. Looked up from germline, CDR1 is SGHRS and CDR2 is YFSETQ. CDR3 DNA sequence: TGCGCCAGCAGACGGGACAGAAATAATGAGCAGTTCTTC. Amino acid sequence: CASRRDRNNEQFF.

A few counts support this clone. The rearrangement links TRBV6-5 to TRBJ2-2; D is perhaps TRBD2 (6 bases). Germline CDR1 MNHEY, CDR2 SVGAGI. V lost 6 bases and J lost 4, with 15 bases in between. The CDR3 spans 15 residues. The CDR3 is CASRMELATTGELFF. CDR3 DNA: TGTGCCAGCAGGATGGAACTAGCAACCACCGGGGAGCTGTTTTTT.

This clone has a handful of counts. The chain links TRBV5-1 to TRBJ1-2, with TRBD1 matching 8 bases. J gave up 8 bases and V 0 bases, and 9 bases lay outside the gene matches. Germline V gene sequence: CDR1 SGHRS, CDR2 YFSETQ. The CDR3 is 15 residues long. DNA of the CDR3: TGCGCCAGCAGCTTGGACTCCGGACAGGGAAGCGGCTACACCTTC. Translating it yields CASSLDSGQGSGYTF.

As regards this clone: This sample includes further DNA sequences coding for the same CDR3. This chain uses TRBV25-1 with TRBJ2-7; no definite D call. CDR1 is MGHDK, CDR2 SYGVNS, per germline. V lost 4 bases and J lost 3, with 7 bases in between. The CDR3 is 12 residues long. The DNA of the CDR3 is TGTGCCAGCAGTGGACTCCTCTACGAGCAGTACTTC. Translated, it gives CASSGLLYEQYF.

The genes are TRBV6-4 and TRBJ1-2; TRBD1 might be the D (5 bases). V lost 5 bases, J lost 2 bases, and 12 bases lay in between. Germline V gene sequence: CDR1 MRHNA, CDR2 SNTAGT. The CDR3 totals 14 residues. The CDR3 protein is CASSPSGTNYGYTF. CDR3 sequence (DNA): TGTGCCAGCAGTCCCTCCGGGACCAACTATGGCTACACCTTC.

In its sample, this clone was seen a few times. The gene calls are TRBV9 and TRBJ1-5, with D unclear. Trimming took off 0 bases at V and 5 bases at J, with 12 bases between the two ends. The CDR3 contains 15 residues. The V gene's germline CDR1 is SGDLS and CDR2 YYNGEE. CDR3 loop: CASSVEAGRDQPQHF. The DNA of the CDR3 is TGTGCCAGCAGCGTAGAAGCGGGGAGGGATCAGCCCCAGCATTTT.

The V call is TRBV10-1, the J call TRBJ2-5, with D perhaps TRBD2 (6 bases). This CDR3 region has 13 residues. From germline, CDR1 is WNHNN and CDR2 SYGVQD (reference sequence). V was trimmed by 7 bases and J by 2 bases, leaving 11 bases between them. CDR3 loop: CASKRDSQETQYF. The CDR3 nucleotides read TGCGCCAGCAAACGGGACTCGCAAGAGACCCAGTACTTC.

This clone has just a few counts. The J gene is TRBJ2-1, the V gene TRBV2; 10 bases map to TRBD2. The CDR3 contains 16 residues. The V gene's germline CDR1 is SNHLY and CDR2 FYNNEI. Trimming removed 3 bases from V and 5 bases from J; junction bases left unmatched: 7. CDR3 sequence reads: CASSERRLAGDNEQFF. The CDR3 bases are TGTGCCAGCAGTGAGCGCCGGCTAGCGGGAGACAATGAGCAGTTCTTC.

This clone was seen a few times. The chain uses TRBV5-1 and TRBJ2-7; 7 nucleotides align to TRBD2. The CDR3 contains 14 residues. From germline, CDR1 is SGHRS and CDR2 YFSETQ. The trim removed 1 base at V and 2 bases at J, leaving 3 bases unmatched. CDR3 bases: TGCGCCAGCAGCTTGCGGGGGGAAGCCTACGAGCAGTACTTC. Amino acids: CASSLRGEAYEQYF. Looking up the rest from reference TRBV5-1 and TRBJ2-7 gives the full variable domain: KAGVTQTPRYLIKTRGQQVTLSCSPISGHRSVSWYQQTPGQGLQFLFEYFSETQRNKGNFPGRFSGRQFSNSRSEMNVSTLELGDSALYLCASSLRGEAYEQYFGPGTRLTVT.

There are a few counts of this clone. The chain couples TRBV5-6 to TRBJ2-5; D remains unclear. Germline CDR1 is SGHDT and CDR2 is YYEEEE. The CDR3 sequence is 13 residues long. Deletions cut 4 bases from V and 3 bases from J, with 10 bases between. For the CDR3, the DNA is TGTGCCAGCAGCGCGAGCGTTGAAGAGACCCAGTACTTC. Translated, it gives CASSASVEETQYF.

This clone has just a few counts. The V gene is TRBV27, the J gene TRBJ2-2, with unresolved D. Germline CDR1 is MNHEY and CDR2 is SMNVEV (reference sequence). The V end lost 5 bases, the J end lost 6 bases, and 16 bases lay between the germline ends. CDR3 size: 15 residues. In nucleotides, the CDR3 is TGTGCCAGCAGTACCCTACCGAGTCCGGCCGGGGAGCTGTTTTTT. Translating it yields CASSTLPSPAGELFF.

In its sample, this clone was seen a few times. V and J are TRBV14 and TRBJ2-3; D is unclear. CDR1 and CDR2 from the germline V gene are SGHDN and FVKESK. CDR3 size: 17 residues. V shed 3 bases and J shed 1 base, with 17 bases lying between them. DNA for the CDR3: TGTGCCAGCAGCCATGTTTTCCGCGGTTACGGCACAGATACGCAGTATTTT. Amino acids: CASSHVFRGYGTDTQYF. The complete variable domain, with remaining parts taken from reference TRBV14 and TRBJ2-3, reads EAGVTQFPSHSVIEKGQTVTLRCDPISGHDNLYWYRRVMGKEIKFLLHFVKESKQDESGMPNNRFLAERTGGTYSTLKVQPAELEDSGVYFCASSHVFRGYGTDTQYFGPGTRLTVL.

V usage is TRBV21-1 and J usage is TRBJ1-2; TRBD1 is taken as the D call from the table, unchecked against the DNA. TRBV21-1 represents a pseudogene. This CDR3 has 13 amino acids. CDR3 sequence: CASPDRVVISYTF. CDR3 coding DNA: TGTGCCAGCCCGGACAGGGTTGTTATAAGCTACACCTTC.

The chain is built from TRBV6-5 and TRBJ2-3; D gene unclear. With 0 bases removed from V and 1 base from J, the gap between germline ends came to 8 bases. CDR3 length: 15 residues. Per germline, CDR1 MNHEY and CDR2 SVGAGI. CDR3 in amino acids: CASSYSQVGTDTQYF. Written as DNA, the CDR3 is TGTGCCAGCAGTTACTCCCAGGTGGGCACAGATACGCAGTATTTT.

The V call is TRBV7-2, the J call TRBJ2-4; D might be TRBD2 (6 bases). Trimming left V 1 base short and J 6 bases short, with 10 bases between. Germline V gene lookup returns CDR1 SGHTA and CDR2 FQGNSA. The CDR3 sequence is 14 residues long. The CDR3 is CASSLVLAPNIQYF. In DNA, the CDR3 is TGTGCCAGCAGCTTAGTACTAGCCCCAAACATTCAGTACTTC.

This clone was seen only a few times. This chain connects TRBV14 to TRBJ2-5; maybe TRBD2 (5 bases). Germline-derived CDR1 and CDR2 are SGHDN and FVKESK. CDR3 length: 14 residues. V dropped 0 bases and J dropped 2 bases, with 7 bases sitting between them. The CDR3 sequence: CASSQDRGQETQYF. For the CDR3, the DNA is TGTGCCAGCAGCCAAGATCGGGGACAAGAGACCCAGTACTTC.

This clone was found a few times. This rearrangement joins TRBV10-3 to TRBJ2-5; perhaps TRBD1 as D (5 bases). The germline gives CDR1 ENHRY, CDR2 SYGVKD. CDR3 length equals 14 residues. V lost 6 bases to trimming and J lost 1 base, with 12 bases between them. This CDR3 is CAISVDSVQETQYF. As DNA, the CDR3 is TGTGCCATCAGCGTTGACAGCGTCCAAGAGACCCAGTACTTC.

This clone was counted between two and nine times. V gene TRBV29-1 combines with J gene TRBJ2-5, with a weak D call TRBD2 (5 bases). The CDR3 has 14 amino acids. Germline V gene sequence: CDR1 SQVTM, CDR2 ANQGSEA. V lost 2 bases and J 4 bases, leaving 14 bases between the germline ends. The CDR3 sequence is CSVESGGGRETQYF. CDR3 bases: TGCAGCGTTGAAAGCGGAGGCGGACGAGAGACCCAGTACTTC.

This clone was counted only a few times. The CDR3 bases are TGTGCCAGCAGCCTGACAGGGTACGTCACTGAAGCTTTCTTT. It codes for CASSLTGYVTEAFF. The chain carries TRBV7-9 and TRBJ1-1; TRBD1 matches at 7 bases. The CDR3 is 14 residues long. Germline trimming cut 5 bases from V and 4 bases from J; bases unmatched to any gene: 7. Germline CDR1 and CDR2: SEHNR and FQNEAQ (reference sequence).

This chain joins TRBV30 and TRBJ2-7; no clear D. Per germline, CDR1 GTSNPN and CDR2 SVGIG (reference sequence). V was trimmed by 2 bases and J by 9 bases, leaving 14 bases between them. This CDR3 is 12 amino acids long. CDR3 sequence: CAWSRTENRQYF. The CDR3 bases are TGTGCCTGGAGTAGGACCGAAAATCGGCAGTACTTC.

The sample holds a few counts of this clone. J is TRBJ1-1 and V is TRBV7-3; D gene unclear. Trimming stripped 5 bases from V and 0 bases from J, with 7 bases between. The CDR3 consists of 13 residues. Germline lookup yields CDR1 SGHTA and CDR2 FQGTGA. The CDR3 DNA reads as TGTGCCAGCAGCGCCAGCATGAACACTGAAGCTTTCTTT. Translated, it gives CASSASMNTEAFF.

Only a few counts were recorded for this clone. The rearrangement joins TRBV7-9 to TRBJ2-7; 8 nucleotides agree with TRBD1. This CDR3 region has 15 residues. With 3 bases clipped from V and 4 bases from J, the junction kept 8 bases outside the gene matches. CDR1 and CDR2 (germline): SEHNR, FQNEAQ (reference sequence). The CDR3: CASSFESGGFYEQYF. The CDR3 nucleotides read TGTGCCAGCAGCTTCGAGTCAGGGGGCTTTTACGAGCAGTACTTC.

The rearrangement joins TRBV4-2 to TRBJ2-1, with 7 nucleotides matching TRBD2. Germline V CDR1 and CDR2: LGHNA, YNFKEQ. The CDR3 has 15 residues. The V and J ends lost 0 bases and 5 bases, in that order; junction bases with no gene match: 4. The CDR3 DNA follows: TGTGCCAGCAGCCAAGATTCGCGGGAGCACAATGAGCAGTTCTTC. Translated, it gives CASSQDSREHNEQFF.

This clone showed up just a few times. This chain connects TRBV7-2 to TRBJ2-1, with D perhaps TRBD2 (5 bases). Germline-derived CDR1 and CDR2 are SGHTA and FQGNSA. The CDR3 totals 12 residues. The V gene lost 8 bases and the J gene lost 9 bases, with 14 bases spanning the gap. The CDR3 nucleotides are TGTGCCAGCCGCGGGCCTTCCCTTGAGCAGTTCTTC. Encoded protein: CASRGPSLEQFF.

This clone has only a few counts. The rearrangement links TRBV5-1 to TRBJ2-7, with D possibly being TRBD2 (5 bases). The CDR3 is made up of 13 amino acids. Between the trimmed V and J ends, which lost 0 bases and 4 bases, there was a span of 8 bases. Germline CDR1 reads SGHRS; CDR2 reads YFSETQ. CDR3 sequence (DNA): TGCGCCAGCAGCTTGGAACGGGGTTACGAGCAGTACTTC. Translated, it gives CASSLERGYEQYF.